Below are 6 T cell receptor beta chains sequenced from a single sample in a study of blood T cell repertoires in COVID-19. Some clones are missing from TCRdb's copy, which holds only in-frame ones; the method was immunoSEQ multiplex PCR. The sample contains under 300,000 clones, 86% of which appear only once. The sample was peripheral blood. These receptors were collected from a man older than 75 with acute or convalescent COVID-19.

With respect to this clone: At one end the junction does not follow the germline gene, possibly because of a read error. The rearrangement uses TRBV27 and TRBJ2-3, with D maybe TRBD2 (6 bases). The CDR3 is 13 residues long. Germline V gene data show CDR1 as MNHEY and CDR2 as SMNVEV (reference sequence). The CDR3 nucleotides read TGTGCCAGCAGTCCCCCGACTAGAGTTGCTACCCATTTT. It is translated as CASSPPTRVATHF.

This clone appeared once. The rearrangement joins TRBV4-3 to TRBJ2-7; tentative D call: TRBD1 (6 bases). CDR3 size: 16 residues. The V gene's germline CDR1 is LGHNA and CDR2 YSLEER. The V and J ends lost 0 bases and 2 bases respectively, with 14 bases between them. In DNA, the CDR3 is TGCGCCAGCAGCCAAGATAACAGGGCAACGGCCTACGAGCAGTACTTC. This codes for CASSQDNRATAYEQYF.

This chain connects TRBV6-5 to TRBJ1-6, with D uncertain. Germline values: CDR1 MNHEY, CDR2 SVGAGI. V was trimmed by 6 bases and J by 6 bases, leaving 9 bases between them. The length of the CDR3 is 13 residues. The chain's CDR3 is CASSRPVNSPLHF. The CDR3 DNA reads TGTGCCAGCAGCCGCCCAGTTAATTCACCCCTCCACTTT.

The V and J genes are TRBV6-2 or TRBV6-3 and TRBJ2-5, with TRBD2 matching over 11 bases. This CDR3 is 15 amino acids long. Per germline, CDR1 MNHEY and CDR2 SVGEGT. The V and J ends lost 3 bases and 4 bases, in that order; junction bases with no gene match: 4. The CDR3 loop is CASSYSGGARETQYF. For the CDR3, the DNA is TGTGCCAGCAGTTATAGCGGGGGGGCCCGAGAGACCCAGTACTTC.

The gene calls are TRBV6-4 and TRBJ1-5; 7 nucleotides match TRBD1. The CDR3 contains 15 residues. J lost 0 bases, V lost 9 bases, and 8 bases had no gene match. Germline CDR1 and CDR2: MRHNA and SNTAGT. CDR3 nucleotides: TGTGCCAGAAGGACAGGAGCTTATAGCAATCAGCCCCAGCATTTT. Protein: CARRTGAYSNQPQHF.

V is TRBV5-1 and J is TRBJ1-1; D is uncertain. The CDR3 is 13 amino acids. Trimming pared 1 base from V and 4 bases from J, leaving 8 bases between. Germline V CDR1 and CDR2: SGHRS, YFSETQ. The CDR3 loop reads CASSLTGSTEAFF. DNA of the CDR3: TGCGCCAGCAGCTTGACCGGGAGCACTGAAGCTTTCTTT. Full variable domain (outside the CDR3, taken from reference TRBV5-1 and TRBJ1-1): KAGVTQTPRYLIKTRGQQVTLSCSPISGHRSVSWYQQTPGQGLQFLFEYFSETQRNKGNFPGRFSGRQFSNSRSEMNVSTLELGDSALYLCASSLTGSTEAFFGQGTRLTVV.